The subject of this entry is one T cell receptor (beta chain). This specimen belongs to a study of early T cells in non-severe SARS-CoV-2 infection. V shed 5 bases and J shed 3 bases, with 20 bases lying between them. The germline V gene has CDR1 SGHTA and CDR2 FQGNSA. The CDR3 has 18 amino acids. Via MiXCR, TCRdb re-called the 5' RACE reads, giving one row per CDR3 protein. The repertoire consists of some 64,000 distinct CDR3 sequences, with over 10% occurring once and the leading ten covering 7.5% to 9%. V and J are TRBV7-2 and TRBJ2-6; a possible D gene is TRBD2 (6 bases). The sample comprised whole blood. The origin of this receptor is an adult who was a healthcare worker with PCR-confirmed SARS-CoV-2 infection or an uninfected control (not recorded which). The CDR3 sequence is CASSPAGREADGANVLTF. Written as DNA, the CDR3 is TGTGCCAGCAGCCCTGCCGGCAGGGAGGCTGATGGGGCCAACGTCCTGACTTTC.